The clone carrying this T cell receptor (beta chain) has just a few counts. Its antigen is currently unknown. Other nucleotide sequences in the sample specify the same CDR3. Once sorted, every population was more than 98% pure. Every bit of the isolated RNA underwent reverse transcription, so sequencing read expressed TCRB transcripts. The assay was immunoSEQ multiplex PCR, and TCRdb's table has in-frame clones only and misses some. The repertoire has 300,000 to 400,000 clones, about a tenth of them found once; the top ten carry 0.9% to 1.1%. This entry belongs to a study of beta chain features in type 1 diabetes. Study-level points and caveats: TCRB CDR3s from Type 1 diabetes patients were moderately but significantly shorter in all four CD4+ subsets.

The CDR3 is made up of 16 amino acids. Losses at the gene ends were 0 bases for V and 2 bases for J; bases not matched to a gene: 1. CDR1 and CDR2 (germline): LGHNA, YSLEER. The clonotype originates from a man aged 25 to 40 with type 1 diabetes. The source material was central memory CD4+ T cells from blood. The chain combines TRBV4-3 with TRBJ2-6, with 7 bases aligning to TRBD2. This CDR3 reads CASSQDGGAGANVLTF. In DNA, the CDR3 is TGCGCCAGCAGCCAAGATGGGGGGGCTGGGGCCAACGTCCTGACTTTC.